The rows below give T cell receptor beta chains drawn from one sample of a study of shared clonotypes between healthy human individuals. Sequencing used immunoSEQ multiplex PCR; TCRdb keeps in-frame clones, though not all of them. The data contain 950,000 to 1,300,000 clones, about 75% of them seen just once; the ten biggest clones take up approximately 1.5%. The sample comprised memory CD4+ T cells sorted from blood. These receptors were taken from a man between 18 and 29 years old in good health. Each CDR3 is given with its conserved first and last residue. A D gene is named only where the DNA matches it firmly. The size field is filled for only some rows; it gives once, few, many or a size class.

TGCAGTGCGGGAGCCAGGGAAAAACTGTTTTTT,CSAGAREKLFF,TRBV20-1,TRBJ1-4,-,-
TGTGCCAGCAATGCTGGAGGGTCCTTTAACACCGGGGAGCTGTTTTTT,CASNAGGSFNTGELFF,TRBV5-4,TRBJ2-2,-,-
TGTGCCAGTAGTATGTGGGAGCGGAGTTCCGAGCAGTACTTC,CASSMWERSSEQYF,TRBV19,TRBJ2-7,-,-
TGCGCCAGCAGCTTGGACCCCTCTACTAGCTACGAGCAGTACTTC,CASSLDPSTSYEQYF,TRBV5-1,TRBJ2-7,-,-
TGTGCCAGCAGTTGGGGACAGAACTATGGCTACACCTTC,CASSWGQNYGYTF,TRBV5-6,TRBJ1-2,few,TRBD1
TGTGCCAGCTCACCAACACGACAGGCAGAAGCTTTCTTT,CASSPTRQAEAFF,TRBV18,TRBJ1-1,few,-
TGTGCCAGCACCCCTAGCGGCTTCACAGATACGCAGTATTTT,CASTPSGFTDTQYF,TRBV6-5,TRBJ2-3,-,TRBD2
TGTGCCAGCAGCGGCCGGAACACCGGGGAGCTGTTTTTT,CASSGRNTGELFF,TRBV9,TRBJ2-2,-,-
TGTGCCAGTAGTATAAGTGGACACCTCCAAGAGACCCAGTACTTC,CASSISGHLQETQYF,TRBV19,TRBJ2-5,few,-
TGCGCCAGCAGCTTGAACCTCCTGGGTAGCACTGAAGCTTTCTTT,CASSLNLLGSTEAFF,TRBV5-1,TRBJ1-1,-,-
TGTGCCAGCAGGGATAGGACGGATAACACTGAAGCTTTCTTT,CASRDRTDNTEAFF,TRBV2,TRBJ1-1,-,-
TGTGCCATCACCGCGGGATATACCGGGGAGCTGTTTTTT,CAITAGYTGELFF,TRBV10-3,TRBJ2-2,few,-
TGTGCCAGCTCACCAAGCAGTTTGAATAGCAATCAGCCCCAGCATTTT,CASSPSSLNSNQPQHF,TRBV18,TRBJ1-5,-,-
TGTGCCAGCAGCTTAGAGACAGGTCGAACGCTGTTTTTT,CASSLETGRTLFF,TRBV7-2,TRBJ1-4,-,-
TGTGCCAGCAGAGAGACAGGCACAGATACGCAGTATTTT,CASRETGTDTQYF,TRBV6-6,TRBJ2-3,once,-
TGCGCCAGCAGCTCATCAGTTGGACAGTATAATTCACCCCTCCACTTT,CASSSSVGQYNSPLHF,TRBV5-1,TRBJ1-6,-,-
TGTGCCAGCTCACGGGACAGCTACGAGCAGTACTTC,CASSRDSYEQYF,TRBV18,TRBJ2-7,-,TRBD1
TGTGCCAGCGGCAGGATTGGGAGTTCATTAGAGGGCTACACCTTC,CASGRIGSSLEGYTF,TRBV27,TRBJ1-2,-,-
TGTGCTAGCAGCTACGGCGGGGGGGCCTCGGGAGAGACCCAGTACTTC,CASSYGGGASGETQYF,TRBV7-7,TRBJ2-5,-,TRBD2
TGTGCCAGCAGTGAATACGGGAGACTTGAAAAACTGTTTTTT,CASSEYGRLEKLFF,TRBV25-1,TRBJ1-4,few,-
TGTGCCAGCAGTGAAGTCGGCTTCAATCAGCCCCAGCATTTT,CASSEVGFNQPQHF,TRBV25-1,TRBJ1-5,-,-
TGCAGCGTTGATGGGGGCGGCTACACCTTC,CSVDGGGYTF,TRBV29-1,TRBJ1-2,-,-
TGTGCCAGCAGTGATAGTGGCGGTAACTACAATGAGCAGTTCTTC,CASSDSGGNYNEQFF,TRBV2,TRBJ2-1,-,-
TGTGCCAGCAGCCGGGGACAGGGCAATTCACCCCTCCACTTT,CASSRGQGNSPLHF,TRBV7-9,TRBJ1-6,-,TRBD1
TGTGCCTGGAGTGTAGGCTATGGTGAGACCGGGGAGCTGTTTTTT,CAWSVGYGETGELFF,TRBV30,TRBJ2-2,many,-
TGTGCCAGCAGACTAGCGGGGCCTTTAGGTGAGCAGTTCTTC,CASRLAGPLGEQFF,TRBV6-5,TRBJ2-1,-,TRBD2
TGTGCCAGCAGCGTAGAGTCGGGGGCGGGAGCCAAAAACATTCAGTACTTC,CASSVESGAGAKNIQYF,TRBV9,TRBJ2-4,-,-
TGTGCCAGCAGTGATTTGGACGCTTTAGGAGAGACCCAGTACTTC,CASSDLDALGETQYF,TRBV2,TRBJ2-5,-,-
TGTGCCAGCAGTGAAGGAGGGTTTGGGAATCAGCCCCAGCATTTT,CASSEGGFGNQPQHF,TRBV2,TRBJ1-5,-,-
TGTGCCAGCAGCCCAACGGTGGTCCCTGGAAACACCATATATTTT,CASSPTVVPGNTIYF,TRBV7-2,TRBJ1-3,few,-
TGTGCCAGCACTGAGGTCACGGGGTCTCAGCCCCAGCATTTT,CASTEVTGSQPQHF,TRBV6-1,TRBJ1-5,-,-
TGTGCCAGCACCTACAGGGGAGTATCCGGCTACGAGCAGTACTTC,CASTYRGVSGYEQYF,TRBV6-6,TRBJ2-7,-,TRBD1
TGTGCCAGCAGCGCTGCTAGCGGTCTTTTACAAGAGACCCAGTACTTC,CASSAASGLLQETQYF,TRBV5-4,TRBJ2-5,-,TRBD2
TGTGCCTGGAGTCTCTCTGGAAACACCATATATTTT,CAWSLSGNTIYF,TRBV30,TRBJ1-3,few,-
TGTGCCTGGAAAATGGCTGGGGCCAACGTCCTGACTTTC,CAWKMAGANVLTF,TRBV30,TRBJ2-6,many,-
TGTGCCAGCAGCCTCGGAGGGGGGGAGGCGTTCTTC,CASSLGGGEAFF,TRBV7-9,TRBJ2-1,-,-
TGTGCCAGCAGCTTAATCTTCCGGGGCGGGGAGACCCAGTACTTC,CASSLIFRGGETQYF,TRBV7-6,TRBJ2-5,-,-
TGTGCCAGCACGGGGCGGGAGGGAAGTACAGATACGCAGTATTTT,CASTGREGSTDTQYF,TRBV9,TRBJ2-3,few,TRBD2
TGTGCCAGCAGCTTGTCGGTCGCCGGGGAGCTGTTTTTT,CASSLSVAGELFF,TRBV5-4,TRBJ2-2,few,-
TGTGCCAGCAGTTCCCGTTTTCAGGCCCACGAGCAGTACTTC,CASSSRFQAHEQYF,TRBV6-5,TRBJ2-7,-,-
TGTGCCAGCAGTTCAACCAGCGGGAGTGGAACAGATACGCAGTATTTT,CASSSTSGSGTDTQYF,TRBV7-9,TRBJ2-3,-,TRBD2
TGCGCCGGCTACCGTGCCGAGACCCAGTACTTC,CAGYRAETQYF,TRBV10-1,TRBJ2-5,-,-
TGTGCCAGCGCACCGCGCCGGGACAGGGCCCCCGAGCAGTACTTC,CASAPRRDRAPEQYF,TRBV27,TRBJ2-7,-,TRBD1
TGTGCCAGCAGCCGACTAGCGGGGGCCAACAAAGAGACCCAGTACTTC,CASSRLAGANKETQYF,TRBV7-3,TRBJ2-5,-,TRBD2
TGCGCCAGCAGCTTGAAGGCCGAGTTTACCGGGGAGCTGTTTTTT,CASSLKAEFTGELFF,TRBV5-1,TRBJ2-2,-,-
TGTGCCAGCAGAACAGTGGGGGGGGAGCAGTACTTC,CASRTVGGEQYF,TRBV6-5,TRBJ2-7,-,TRBD2
TGTGCCAGCCGTGGGACCGGGACAGGGGGGTACGAGCAGTACTTC,CASRGTGTGGYEQYF,TRBV28,TRBJ2-7,few,TRBD1
TGTGCCAGCAGTTTGGGACAGGCGGAAAAACTGTTTTTT,CASSLGQAEKLFF,TRBV11-2,TRBJ1-4,few,TRBD1
TGTGCCAGCACCCCCGGACAGACCTCTGGGGCCAACGTCCTGACTTTC,CASTPGQTSGANVLTF,TRBV28,TRBJ2-6,-,-
TGCGCCAGCAGTGAGTCGGGCGGCGGTCCGAAGGATACGCAGTATTTT,CASSESGGGPKDTQYF,TRBV10-1,TRBJ2-3,-,-
TGTGCCAGCAGAGAGGCTAGCGGGAACTCCTACGAGCAGTACTTC,CASREASGNSYEQYF,TRBV28,TRBJ2-7,-,TRBD2
TGTGCCACCAGCCAGGGGTATGGCTACACCTTC,CATSQGYGYTF,TRBV15,TRBJ1-2,-,-
TGTGCCAGCAGCCCCCAGGGCGGTGAGCAGTTCTTC,CASSPQGGEQFF,TRBV6-5,TRBJ2-1,-,-
TGCGCCAGCAGCTTGGCCGGCAGGGAGAGTGAAAAACTGTTTTTT,CASSLAGRESEKLFF,TRBV5-1,TRBJ1-4,-,-
TGCGCCAGCAGCACGACAGGGGGCTCCTACGAGCAGTACTTC,CASSTTGGSYEQYF,TRBV5-1,TRBJ2-7,-,TRBD1